Included here is one T cell receptor (beta chain) sequence, with context. Produced via immunoSEQ multiplex PCR; TCRdb's table is partial and in-frame only. The data show approximately 290,000 clones, with 85% to 90% seen just once and over 3.5% held by the top ten. Trimming removed 6 bases at V and 5 bases at J, with 10 bases between. The length of the CDR3 is 12 residues. CDR1 and CDR2 from the germline V gene are MDHEN and SYDVKM. This sample stems from a study of blood T cell repertoires in COVID-19. The sequenced sample consisted of PBMCs or T cells enriched from blood (not recorded which). The receptor comes from a woman under 30 with acute COVID-19. The rearrangement links TRBV28 to TRBJ2-5; D ambiguous. DNA of the CDR3: TGTGCCAGCAGCCTCACGCGCGAGACCCAGTACTTC. It codes for CASSLTRETQYF.